These 15 T cell receptor beta chains were all obtained from the same sample, sequenced in a study of T cells after yellow fever vaccination. TCRdb re-analysed the 5' RACE reads in MiXCR, keeping a single row per CDR3 protein. The repertoire consists of 95,000 to 150,000 distinct CDR3 sequences, with nearly 7.5% occurring once and the leading ten covering around 2.6%. The sequencing used CD4+ T cells sorted from PBMCs, collected approximately 11 days after the first yellow fever vaccination. These receptors came from a man aged 18 to 29 who received the YFV17D yellow fever vaccine.

This clonotype has at least ten counts. V gene TRBV20-1 combines with J gene TRBJ2-5, with D tentatively TRBD1 (6 bases). V lost 5 bases and J 6 bases, leaving 19 bases between the germline ends. The CDR3 spans 14 residues. Germline V lookup: CDR1 DFQATT, CDR2 SNEGSKA (reference sequence). The DNA for the CDR3 is TGCAGTGCTTACAGGGAAAACGTCCTACAGACCCAGTACTTC. This sequence encodes CSAYRENVLQTQYF.

V and J are TRBV5-1 and TRBJ1-1; D perhaps matches TRBD1 (5 bases). Germline V gives CDR1 SGHRS, CDR2 YFSETQ. V dropped 4 bases and J dropped 5 bases, with 21 bases sitting between them. The CDR3 loop spans 16 amino acids. The CDR3 reads CASSGTAAGRETEAFF. The DNA of the CDR3 is TGCGCCAGCAGCGGAACCGCGGCAGGGAGAGAGACTGAAGCTTTCTTT.

This clonotype was seen repeatedly, ten times or more. The V call is TRBV29-1, the J call TRBJ2-1; the D is unclear. The germline V gene encodes CDR1 SQVTM and CDR2 ANQGSEA. Trimming shortened V by 5 bases and J by 4 bases, and 12 bases separated the two germline ends. The CDR3 is 13 residues long. In nucleotides, the CDR3 is TGCAGCGTTCGCGGACGGCAATACAATGAGCAGTTCTTC. Its translation: CSVRGRQYNEQFF.

The table lists this clonotype with many counts. Here the CDR3 DNA reads TGTGCCAGCAGCCAAGATCCGGGACAACTTTTCGACAATGAGCAGTTCTTC. Amino acids: CASSQDPGQLFDNEQFF. The chain uses TRBV4-2 and TRBJ2-1, with D possibly being TRBD1 (6 bases). Germline V gene sequence: CDR1 LGHNA, CDR2 YNFKEQ. The CDR3 consists of 17 residues. Deletions cut 0 bases from V and 5 bases from J, with 17 bases between.

In this sample, this clonotype turned up many times. The CDR3 bases are TGTGCCAGCAGTAGCAGGATCATGAACACTGAAGCTTTCTTT. This codes for CASSSRIMNTEAFF. The chain couples TRBV6-5 to TRBJ1-1; D uncertain. V lost 5 bases to trimming and J lost 0 bases, with 10 bases between them. Germline values: CDR1 MNHEY, CDR2 SVGAGI. The CDR3 totals 14 residues.

This clonotype was seen many times. V and J are TRBV19 and TRBJ2-3; possibly TRBD1 for D (7 bases). Germline V gene sequence: CDR1 LNHDA, CDR2 SQIVND (reference sequence). CDR3 length: 14 residues. The V and J ends lost 8 bases and 4 bases respectively, with 16 bases between them. The DNA for the CDR3 is TGTGCCAGTCGCTTGGGCAGGGGGGCAGATACGCAGTATTTT. Its protein is CASRLGRGADTQYF.

This clonotype was seen ten or more times. V is TRBV5-1 and J is TRBJ2-1; 8 bases fit TRBD2. This CDR3 is 17 amino acids long. Germline CDR1 and CDR2: SGHRS and YFSETQ. V dropped 1 base and J dropped 7; count of bases not matched to a gene: 13. For the CDR3, the DNA is TGCGCCAGCAGCTTGAGGGCCGTAGCGGGGCTAGGGAATGAGCAGTTCTTC. Translating gives CASSLRAVAGLGNEQFF.

The table lists this clonotype with many counts. The chain combines TRBV5-1 with TRBJ2-2; tentative D call: TRBD1 (5 bases). Trimming pared 0 bases from V and 6 bases from J, leaving 9 bases between. The V gene's germline CDR1 is SGHRS and CDR2 YFSETQ. The CDR3 length is 14 residues. DNA for the CDR3: TGCGCCAGCAGCTTGGGGGCAGGGTCCGGGGAGCTGTTTTTT. This gives the protein CASSLGAGSGELFF.

At least ten counts were recorded for this clonotype. This rearrangement joins TRBV7-2 to TRBJ2-3, with 12 bases lining up with TRBD2. Germline CDR1 and CDR2: SGHTA and FQGNSA. Losses at the gene ends were 0 bases for V and 4 bases for J; bases not matched to a gene: 2. The CDR3 runs to 16 residues. CDR3 protein: CASSLALAGGADTQYF. CDR3 in DNA: TGTGCCAGCAGCTTAGCGCTAGCGGGGGGGGCAGATACGCAGTATTTT.

In its sample, this clonotype was seen a few times. The chain uses TRBV5-4 and TRBJ2-3; 8 positions agree with TRBD1. Germline CDR1 is SGHNT and CDR2 is YYREEE (reference sequence). The V segment lost 0 bases and the J segment 1 base; nucleotides outside the gene matches: 1. The CDR3 sequence is 15 residues long. DNA of the CDR3: TGTGCCAGCAGCTTGGCGACAGGGGGCACAGATACGCAGTATTTT. Amino acid sequence: CASSLATGGTDTQYF.

This clonotype was counted at least ten times. This CDR3 is CASSVGPGGTQYF. The CDR3 bases are TGTGCCAGCAGTGTTGGACCCGGGGGGACCCAGTACTTC. J is TRBJ2-5 and V is TRBV6-6, with TRBD2 as a possible D gene (6 bases). Germline CDR1 and CDR2: MNHNY and SVGAGI (reference sequence). The CDR3 extends over 13 amino acids. V lost 5 bases and J 7 bases, leaving 14 bases between the germline ends.

This clonotype was counted ten times or more. The chain employs TRBV2 and TRBJ2-7; TRBD2 matches at 7 bases. Germline assignment: CDR1 SNHLY and CDR2 FYNNEI. Trimming removed 3 bases from V and 0 bases from J; junction bases left unmatched: 5. The CDR3 extends over 15 amino acids. CDR3 region: CASSEQGGSSYEQYF. CDR3 nucleotides: TGTGCCAGCAGTGAGCAGGGAGGGTCCTCCTACGAGCAGTACTTC.

Concerning this clonotype itself: The germline gene is not matched at one end of the junction; a read error may be the cause. V usage is TRBV3-1 and J usage is TRBJ2-1; D may match TRBD1 or TRBD2 (5 bases each). The germline V gene encodes CDR1 LGHDT and CDR2 YNNKEL (reference sequence). The CDR3 loop spans 15 amino acids. DNA for the CDR3: TGTGCCAGCTGCCAGCTCGGGACGCACCTAGGGGAGCAGTTCTTC. It specifies CASCQLGTHLGEQFF.

This clonotype was seen many times. The chain combines TRBV12-3 or TRBV12-4 with TRBJ2-3, with 7 nucleotides matching TRBD1. The junction had 6 bases not matched to a gene; V was cut back by 5 bases and J by 1 base. CDR3 length: 15 residues. CDR3 amino acids: CASSADRAGTDTQYF. The CDR3, as DNA: TGTGCCAGCAGTGCCGACAGGGCGGGCACAGATACGCAGTATTTT.

This clonotype occurred many times. The CDR3 DNA reads as TGTGCCAGCATCGGACCTACCCAAGAGACCCAGTACTTC. Amino acid sequence: CASIGPTQETQYF. V gene TRBV6-5 combines with J gene TRBJ2-5; D call uncertain. V dropped 7 bases and J dropped 1 base, with 10 bases sitting between them. CDR3 length equals 13 residues. CDR1 MNHEY and CDR2 SVGAGI come from the germline V gene.